This T cell receptor (beta chain) was sequenced for a study of beta chain features in type 1 diabetes. Study details: Patient and healthy donor groups were alike in age, gender and cell yields.

Note on this clone: Its antigen remains unidentified.

The CDR3 spans 15 residues. V lost 3 bases to trimming and J lost 5 bases, with 16 bases between them. The V gene's germline CDR1 is MGHRA and CDR2 YSYEKL. Study findings and constraints: For patients, the naive, central memory and Treg TCRB repertoires appeared more alike than for healthy donors. TCRB rearrangement may or may not be influenced by HLA type; here this remained unresolved.

TCRB transcripts that were expressed got sequenced, as all of the isolated RNA had been reverse transcribed. This table comes from immunoSEQ multiplex PCR, and its TCRdb copy is limited to in-frame clones, with some not included. The data show about 130,000 clones, about 10% seen once. The TCR sequence derives from a man younger than 35 in good health. This chain uses TRBV4-1 with TRBJ2-5, with a weak D call TRBD2 (7 bases). Material for sequencing was central memory CD4+ T cells from blood. The chain's CDR3 is CASSQGRGAAETQYF. The CDR3 region has the DNA TGCGCCAGCAGCCAGGGACGGGGGGCAGCGGAGACCCAGTACTTC.